This TCR beta chain was captured by sequencing in a study of OX40 agonist ivuxolimab in advanced cancers. Across the whole study: Dose-escalation patients' cancers were hepatocellular carcinoma, melanoma, renal cell or head and neck cancer. Around 40% of patients had received prior checkpoint inhibitor therapy.

Repertoires were generated with immunoSEQ multiplex PCR, while TCRdb's copy carries only in-frame clones and drops some. This table holds about 47,000 clones, about 90% found once. Study-wide findings and caveats: Expanded peripheral T cells had an undetermined antigen specificity.

The CDR3 loop spans 15 amino acids. V was trimmed by 5 bases and J by 4 bases, leaving 17 bases between them. CDR1 is SSHAT and CDR2 is FNYEAQ in the germline V gene (reference sequence). With respect to this clone: Its matching antigen is unknown.

The origin of this receptor is an adult with an advanced solid tumor such as melanoma, head and neck, liver or kidney cancer. This chain links TRBV7-7 with TRBJ2-5; D not certain. The sample consisted of CD4+ or CD8+ T cells sorted from blood, taken in a trial of the OX40 agonist ivuxolimab. CDR3 nucleotide sequence: TGTGCCAGCAGCCCCGTAGGAAGCGATATAGAGACCCAGTACTTC. Its translation: CASSPVGSDIETQYF.